These 21 T cell receptor beta chains share one sample of origin, sequenced in a study of post-analysis software for immune sequencing data. General study results and limits: When patients were compared with controls, 4 or 5 TRBV segments were more frequent, TRBV5-6, TRBV5-1 and TRBV20-1 among them.

Incorporated into the TCR beta cDNA libraries were unique molecular identifiers, which served to reduce PCR and sequencing biases. One entry per CDR3 protein results from TCRdb running MiXCR on the PCR reads. The sample carries about 810,000 distinct CDR3 sequences, roughly half recorded once. Which antigens these TCRs recognize remains unknown. Sequencing used blood. The source is a girl aged 5-17 years with multiple sclerosis.

This clonotype was seen more than once but under ten times. V and J are TRBV29-1 and TRBJ1-2; 8 bases line up with TRBD1. V lost 0 bases and J lost 6; bases outside the gene matches: 9. Germline-derived CDR1 and CDR2 are SQVTM and ANQGSEA. The CDR3 spans 15 residues. CDR3: CSVEDPDRAVDGYTF. The CDR3 DNA reads TGCAGCGTTGAAGACCCGGACAGGGCGGTAGATGGCTACACCTTC.

V usage is TRBV29-1 and J usage is TRBJ1-1; 9 bases are shared with TRBD1. CDR1 is SQVTM and CDR2 is ANQGSEA in the germline V gene. V was clipped by 6 bases and J by 0 bases; unmatched bases: 8. The CDR3 is made up of 15 amino acids. The CDR3 region is CSVVQGASMNTEAFF. CDR3 DNA: TGCAGCGTGGTACAGGGGGCGAGTATGAACACTGAAGCTTTCTTT.

This clonotype showed up just a few times. The chain recombines TRBV7-3 with TRBJ2-2, with D possibly TRBD1 on 6 matching bases. This CDR3 comprises 15 residues. Germline assignment: CDR1 SGHTA and CDR2 FQGTGA. Trimming took off 6 bases at V and 4 bases at J, with 15 bases between the two ends. The CDR3 reads CASSTGFEITGELFF. In DNA, the CDR3 is TGTGCCAGCAGTACAGGGTTCGAGATCACCGGGGAGCTGTTTTTT.

The CDR3 DNA sequence: TGTGCCAGCAGAAAGGGACAGCTCTCCTACGAGCAGTACTTC. Translation: CASRKGQLSYEQYF. V and J are TRBV6-5 and TRBJ2-7; TRBD1 aligns across 7 bases. The CDR3 has 14 residues. V lost 6 bases, J lost 0 bases, and 5 bases stayed unmatched. The germline CDR1 and CDR2 sequences are MNHEY and SVGAGI.

CDR3 coding DNA: TGCGCCAGCAGCGCGACAGGGAGGTCAGAAAATGAGCAGTTCTTC. Its translation: CASSATGRSENEQFF. The V gene is TRBV5-1, the J gene TRBJ2-1, with D tentatively TRBD1 (7 bases). V was pared by 4 bases and J by 7 bases, with 18 bases between. This CDR3 has 15 amino acids. Germline CDR1 reads SGHRS; CDR2 reads YFSETQ.

In this sample, this clonotype turned up a few times. V and J are TRBV7-6 and TRBJ2-5; D is possibly TRBD1 or TRBD2 (5 bases each). Near its end, the DNA agrees better with TRBJ2-7, so the J call may be wrong. This CDR3 has 12 amino acids. Germline V gene lookup returns CDR1 SGHVS and CDR2 FNYEAQ. The CDR3 loop is CASSWGSGEQYF. The CDR3 coding sequence is TGTGCCAGCAGCTGGGGGTCTGGCGAGCAGTACTTC.

The chain uses TRBV20-1 and TRBJ2-5; 12 positions match TRBD2. This CDR3 comprises 15 residues. V was pared by 6 bases and J by 5 bases, with 10 bases of the junction left unmatched. CDR1 is DFQATT, CDR2 SNEGSKA, per germline (reference sequence). The CDR3 spells CSATTSGGDKETQYF. The CDR3 region has the DNA TGCAGTGCCACGACTAGCGGGGGAGATAAGGAGACCCAGTACTTC.

The chain combines TRBV5-8 with TRBJ1-2, with a possible D match to TRBD1 (6 bases). Trimming cost V 4 bases and J 3 bases, with 16 bases left between them. The CDR3 is 15 amino acids. Per the germline V gene, CDR1 is SGHTS and CDR2 is YDEGEE. CDR3 residues: CASSPGQGSYYGYTF. The CDR3 DNA is TGTGCCAGCAGCCCCGGGCAGGGGAGTTACTATGGCTACACCTTC.

This chain uses TRBV9 with TRBJ2-7; D might be TRBD1 (6 bases). Germline lookup yields CDR1 SGDLS and CDR2 YYNGEE. V was shortened by 0 bases and J by 3 bases, with 10 bases between the two germline ends. CDR3 length: 14 amino acids. CDR3 DNA sequence: TGTGCCAGCAGCGTAGGACAGGCTCTCTACGAGCAGTACTTC. It specifies CASSVGQALYEQYF.

This clonotype was counted only a few times. The chain is built from TRBV5-1 and TRBJ1-2; TRBD1 matches 7 bases. Germline values: CDR1 SGHRS, CDR2 YFSETQ. The V segment lost 4 bases and the J segment 6 bases; nucleotides outside the gene matches: 15. The CDR3 consists of 16 residues. CDR3 in amino acids: CASSRELRTGQDGYTF. In nucleotides, the CDR3 is TGCGCCAGCAGCCGAGAACTACGGACAGGTCAGGATGGCTACACCTTC. The complete variable domain, with remaining parts taken from reference TRBV5-1 and TRBJ1-2, reads KAGVTQTPRYLIKTRGQQVTLSCSPISGHRSVSWYQQTPGQGLQFLFEYFSETQRNKGNFPGRFSGRQFSNSRSEMNVSTLELGDSALYLCASSRELRTGQDGYTFGSGTRLTVV.

V is TRBV10-3 and J is TRBJ2-4; no firm D call. The last part of the DNA fits TRBJ2-7 better; the J call may be wrong. The CDR3 sequence is 11 residues long. Germline V gives CDR1 ENHRY, CDR2 SYGVKD. Here the CDR3 reads CAISTADEQYF. The CDR3 DNA follows: TGTGCCATCAGCACGGCGGACGAGCAGTACTTC.

This clonotype was counted a few times. This sequence joins TRBV29-1 and TRBJ2-7, with 8 positions matching TRBD1. This CDR3 region has 13 residues. Per the germline V gene, CDR1 is SQVTM and CDR2 is ANQGSEA. Trimming took 6 bases from V and 0 from J; bases not matched to a gene: 4. The CDR3 reads CSVRDRSSYEQYF. DNA of the CDR3: TGCAGCGTACGGGACAGGAGCTCCTACGAGCAGTACTTC.

Turning to this clonotype: The germline gene is not matched at one end of the junction; a read error may be the cause. This chain uses TRBV20-1 with TRBJ2-7, with 9 nucleotides matching TRBD2. CDR1 is DFQATT and CDR2 is SNEGSKA in the germline V gene (reference sequence). This CDR3 comprises 16 residues. CDR3 sequence reads: CSARRGGKTPSSEQYF. CDR3 nucleotide sequence: TGCAGTGCTAGGCGGGGGGGCAAAACCCCGTCCTCCGAGCAGTACTTC.

The chain couples TRBV6-5 to TRBJ2-3, with 7 bases aligning to TRBD1. The germline CDR1 and CDR2 sequences are MNHEY and SVGAGI. V shed 0 bases, J shed 4 bases, and the junction held 7 bases outside the gene matches. This CDR3 has 16 residues. CDR3 sequence (DNA): TGTGCCAGCAGTTACTCGACAGGGAAGAGGGCAGATACGCAGTATTTT. Amino acid sequence: CASSYSTGKRADTQYF.

In this sample, this clonotype turned up a few times. One junction end disagrees with the germline gene, perhaps due to a read error. This chain uses TRBV12-3 or TRBV12-4 with TRBJ1-1, with D unresolved. This CDR3 has 13 amino acids. CDR3 sequence reads: CVSRRTANTEAFF. Written as DNA, the CDR3 is TGTGTCAGCAGGAGAACAGCGAACACTGAAGCTTTCTTT.

There are a few counts of this clonotype. The V gene is TRBV29-1, the J gene TRBJ2-7; D is ambiguous. V was trimmed by 3 bases and J by 2 bases, leaving 8 bases between them. Germline CDR1 is SQVTM and CDR2 is ANQGSEA. The CDR3 is 12 amino acids. CDR3 in amino acids: CSVEEHPYEQYF. The CDR3 DNA follows: TGCAGCGTTGAGGAACACCCCTACGAGCAGTACTTC.

The chain carries TRBV20-1 and TRBJ2-7; TRBD1 might be the D (6 bases). Germline V lookup: CDR1 DFQATT, CDR2 SNEGSKA (reference sequence). The CDR3 is 14 amino acids. Trimming pared 6 bases from V and 0 bases from J, leaving 15 bases between. CDR3 nucleotides: TGCAGTGCCCTAGGGCAGGGGACCTCCTACGAGCAGTACTTC. The encoded protein is CSALGQGTSYEQYF.

The chain couples TRBV29-1 to TRBJ2-1, with 14 bases fitting TRBD2. This CDR3 comprises 15 residues. The germline V gene has CDR1 SQVTM and CDR2 ANQGSEA. V dropped 7 bases and J dropped 7; count of bases not matched to a gene: 9. The CDR3 sequence is CSGRLAGGPSNEQFF. The CDR3 DNA follows: TGCAGCGGGAGACTAGCGGGAGGGCCGAGTAATGAGCAGTTCTTC.

The count of this clonotype is one. Given the absence of the conserved phenylalanine or tryptophan at the CDR3 end, a read error is likely. The V call is TRBV7-9, the J call TRBJ2-1; D is perhaps TRBD1 or TRBD2 (5 bases each). Trimming stripped 3 bases from V and 3 bases from J, with 12 bases between. CDR3 size: 15 residues. CDR1 and CDR2 (germline): SEHNR, FQNEAQ (reference sequence). The CDR3 protein is CASSFGTGRYNEQFV. In nucleotides, the CDR3 is TGTGCCAGCAGCTTCGGGACGGGGCGCTACAATGAGCAGTTCGTC.

This clonotype was observed a few times. The chain links TRBV28 to TRBJ1-2, with TRBD1 identical over 7 bases. CDR3 size: 14 residues. The trim removed 6 bases at V and 5 bases at J, leaving 9 bases unmatched. The germline gives CDR1 MDHEN, CDR2 SYDVKM. CDR3 DNA: TGTGCCAGCAGCAGATCGGGGACAGTTTATGGCTACACCTTC. Its protein is CASSRSGTVYGYTF.

This clonotype was seen a few times. The V call is TRBV7-2, the J call TRBJ2-1; 8 nucleotides match TRBD2. J was trimmed by 8 bases and V by 1 base; bases with no gene match: 4. In germline, CDR1 is SGHTA, CDR2 FQGNSA. CDR3 size: 14 residues. CDR3 nucleotide sequence: TGTGCCAGCAGCTTAGGTCTGACTAGCGATGAGCAGTTCTTC. As protein: CASSLGLTSDEQFF.